This TCR beta chain derives from a study of blood T cell repertoires in COVID-19. The CDR3 runs 14 residues. V trimming: 4 bases; J trimming: 3 bases; junction bases outside the gene matches: 4. The germline V gene encodes CDR1 MNHEY and CDR2 SMNVEV (reference sequence). As originally analysed: Reference gene primers were amplified, and this amplification served to estimate nucleated cell counts. Produced via immunoSEQ multiplex PCR; TCRdb's table is partial and in-frame only. Clone size and the V and J calls come from that table; the DNA yielded D and trimming. The table includes 70,000 to 85,000 clones, under 95% detected once.

The sample taken for sequencing was peripheral blood. The V gene is TRBV27, the J gene TRBJ1-2; 8 bases line up with TRBD1. The TCR comes from a human donor in a cohort sampled during active COVID-19. The chain's CDR3 is CASSSTTGDYGYTF. The CDR3 nucleotides are TGTGCCAGCAGTTCCACGACAGGGGACTATGGCTACACCTTC.